The 22 T cell receptor beta chains below come from one sample, sequenced in a study of cytomegalovirus exposure and HLA in healthy donors. PCR used 60 Vbeta primers and 13 Jbeta primers. Clones were sequenced by immunoSEQ multiplex PCR, and TCRdb holds only the in-frame ones, with some missing. The repertoire holds around 140,000 clones, with around 86% as singletons. The sample consisted of PBMCs. All receptors come from a woman in her fifties or sixties in good health and CMV-seropositive.

Note on this clone: This sample also contains other DNA sequences that code for the same CDR3. The V and J genes are TRBV9 and TRBJ2-3; 12 bases are a match to TRBD2. In germline, CDR1 is SGDLS, CDR2 YYNGEE. The CDR3 is 17 residues long. The junction had 5 bases not matched to a gene; V was cut back by 0 bases and J by 3 bases. The CDR3 DNA follows: TGTGCCAGCAGCGTAGGACTAGCGGGAGAGGGAACAGATACGCAGTATTTT. Encoded protein: CASSVGLAGEGTDTQYF.

The chain joins TRBV5-8 to TRBJ2-3; D remains ambiguous. The CDR3 has 11 amino acids. Germline assignment: CDR1 SGHTS and CDR2 YDEGEE. The V gene lost 2 bases and the J gene lost 5 bases, with 3 bases spanning the gap. The CDR3, as DNA: TGTGCCAGCAGCTTTAGAGATACGCAGTATTTT. Translated, it gives CASSFRDTQYF. Drawing the rest from reference TRBV5-8 and TRBJ2-3, the complete variable domain is EAGVTQSPTHLIKTRGQQATLRCSPISGHTSVYWYQQALGLGLQFLLWYDEGEERNRGNFPPRFSGRQFPNYSSELNVNALELEDSALYLCASSFRDTQYFGPGTRLTVL.

The chain couples TRBV19 to TRBJ1-1; D is perhaps TRBD1 (6 bases). This CDR3 has 13 residues. V was pared by 3 bases and J by 3 bases, with 8 bases between. Per the germline V gene, CDR1 is LNHDA and CDR2 is SQIVND (reference sequence). The CDR3 DNA follows: TGTGCCAGTAGTATTGACAGGTACACTGAAGCTTTCTTT. Translating gives CASSIDRYTEAFF.

On this clone itself: The same CDR3 arises from other DNA sequences in this sample as well. This sequence joins TRBV2 and TRBJ2-5; D uncertain. Trimming removed 1 base from V and 5 bases from J, with 5 bases in between. Germline CDR1 SNHLY, CDR2 FYNNEI. CDR3 length: 12 residues. The CDR3 loop is CASSEVEETQYF. DNA of the CDR3: TGTGCCAGCAGTGAAGTTGAGGAGACCCAGTACTTC.

The chain joins TRBV5-1 to TRBJ1-2, with 7 bases that match TRBD1. V dropped 0 bases and J dropped 1; count of bases not matched to a gene: 6. The CDR3 sequence is 16 residues long. Germline assignment: CDR1 SGHRS and CDR2 YFSETQ. The CDR3 spells CASSLVTGTLNYGYTF. The CDR3 DNA reads TGCGCCAGCAGCTTGGTGACAGGGACGCTTAACTATGGCTACACCTTC.

This chain joins TRBV28 and TRBJ1-1, with D uncertain. V shed 6 bases and J shed 4 bases, with 15 bases lying between them. The CDR3 totals 14 residues. Germline-derived CDR1 and CDR2 are MDHEN and SYDVKM. In DNA form, the CDR3 reads TGTGCCAGCAGGTCATATTCCGGGAGCACTGAAGCTTTCTTT. This gives the protein CASRSYSGSTEAFF.

Written as DNA, the CDR3 is TGTGCCAGTAGTAGGCTAACCTTAGCGGATGAGCAGTTCTTC. This translates into CASSRLTLADEQFF. The V call is TRBV19, the J call TRBJ2-1, with D tentatively TRBD2 (6 bases). The germline CDR1 and CDR2 sequences are LNHDA and SQIVND (reference sequence). The CDR3 extends over 14 amino acids. V was shortened by 4 bases and J by 8 bases, with 15 bases between the two germline ends.

The chain has TRBV11-2 and TRBJ2-5; D gene unclear. The CDR3 has 12 amino acids. The germline V gene encodes CDR1 SGHAT and CDR2 FQNNGV. The V gene lost 3 bases and the J gene lost 5 bases, with 7 bases spanning the gap. The CDR3 region is CASSFVYETQYF. The CDR3 DNA follows: TGTGCCAGCAGCTTTGTCTATGAGACCCAGTACTTC.

The chain links TRBV6-1 to TRBJ2-5; possible D gene TRBD1, 6 bases. The CDR3 totals 14 residues. V lost 8 bases, J lost 3 bases, and 16 bases lay in between. Germline lookup yields CDR1 MNHNS and CDR2 SASEGT. CDR3 protein: CASGGQFGEETQYF. The CDR3 nucleotides read TGTGCCAGCGGAGGACAGTTTGGGGAAGAGACCCAGTACTTC.

The table lists this clone with many counts. V is TRBV5-4 and J is TRBJ1-1; D possibly corresponds to TRBD1 (6 bases). V shed 10 bases and J shed 1 base, with 14 bases lying between them. This CDR3 has 13 residues. Germline values: CDR1 SGHNT, CDR2 YYREEE (reference sequence). The CDR3 reads CAAGGLANTEAFF. The CDR3 region has the DNA TGTGCCGCTGGGGGCCTTGCGAACACTGAAGCTTTCTTT. The entire variable domain, with the rest obtained from reference TRBV5-4 and TRBJ1-1, is as follows: ETGVTQSPTHLIKTRGQQVTLRCSSQSGHNTVSWYQQALGQGPQFIFQYYREEENGRGNFPPRFSGLQFPNYSSELNVNALELDDSALYLCAAGGLANTEAFFGQGTRLTVV.

The rearrangement links TRBV15 to TRBJ2-7; 7 bases line up with TRBD2. V lost 1 base, J lost 0 bases, and 3 bases stayed unmatched. CDR1 is LNHNV and CDR2 is YYDKDF in the germline V gene (reference sequence). The CDR3 covers 15 residues. CDR3 DNA: TGTGCCACCAGCAGAGGGCGGGAGCCCTCCTACGAGCAGTACTTC. Its protein is CATSRGREPSYEQYF. Full variable domain (rest looked up from reference TRBV15 and TRBJ2-7): DAMVIQNPRYQVTQFGKPVTLSCSQTLNHNVMYWYQQKSSQAPKLLFHYYDKDFNNEADTPDNFQSRRPNTSFCFLDIRSPGLGDTAMYLCATSRGREPSYEQYFGPGTRLTVT.

The rearrangement uses TRBV27 and TRBJ1-1; 10 bases are shared with TRBD1. Per germline, CDR1 MNHEY and CDR2 SMNVEV (reference sequence). The CDR3 is made up of 15 amino acids. Germline trimming cut 0 bases from V and 4 bases from J; bases unmatched to any gene: 2. The CDR3 DNA reads TGTGCCAGCAGTTTATCGCGGACAGGGGGCACTGAAGCTTTCTTT. Amino acids: CASSLSRTGGTEAFF.

The chain has TRBV27 and TRBJ2-2; D gene ambiguous. Germline V gives CDR1 MNHEY, CDR2 SMNVEV (reference sequence). The CDR3 has 14 amino acids. The germline V and J ends were trimmed by 3 bases and 0 bases, with 5 bases remaining between them. CDR3 DNA sequence: TGTGCCAGCAGTTTCCTAGCGAACACCGGGGAGCTGTTTTTT. Encoded protein: CASSFLANTGELFF.

This clone was picked up a small number of times. This chain joins TRBV9 and TRBJ2-1; 9 bases are a match to TRBD1. Germline V CDR1 and CDR2: SGDLS, YYNGEE. The CDR3 spans 15 residues. The junction had 6 bases not matched to a gene; V was cut back by 1 base and J by 7 bases. The CDR3 nucleotides are TGTGCCAGCAGCGTAACAGGGGGCAACTCAAATGAGCAGTTCTTC. Its translation is CASSVTGGNSNEQFF.

The chain uses TRBV5-6 and TRBJ1-3; D uncertain. Trimming took 7 bases from V and 6 from J, leaving 20 bases between them. The CDR3 consists of 15 residues. Germline V gene lookup returns CDR1 SGHDT and CDR2 YYEEEE. CDR3 nucleotides: TGTGCCAGCCAATTGACCCCAGAGAGGGAAAACACCATATATTTT. Its protein is CASQLTPERENTIYF.

The CDR3 bases are TGTGCCACTCTTCAGGGGCGTAGCTTGAACACTGAAGCTTTCTTT. Its protein is CATLQGRSLNTEAFF. The rearrangement links TRBV19 to TRBJ1-1; D may be TRBD1 (6 bases). Germline CDR1 and CDR2: LNHDA and SQIVND (reference sequence). V was cut by 10 bases and J by 0 bases, with 18 bases left in between. The CDR3 is made up of 15 amino acids.

The chain joins TRBV5-8 to TRBJ2-6; TRBD2 matches 8 bases. The germline CDR1 and CDR2 sequences are SGHTS and YDEGEE. The ends lost 9 bases at V and 0 bases at J; junction bases unmatched: 8. This CDR3 spans 16 amino acids. The CDR3 is CATYRGGFSGANVLTF. The CDR3 region has the DNA TGTGCCACCTACCGGGGGGGTTTCTCTGGGGCCAACGTCCTGACTTTC.

DNA for the CDR3: TGTGCCATCAGTGTGACAGCTCAAGAGACCCAGTACTTC. Its protein product is CAISVTAQETQYF. This rearrangement joins TRBV10-3 to TRBJ2-5; D perhaps matches TRBD1 (5 bases). Between the trimmed V and J ends, which lost 4 bases and 2 bases, there was a span of 8 bases. The CDR3 extends over 13 amino acids. Germline CDR1 ENHRY, CDR2 SYGVKD.

The chain joins TRBV7-9 to TRBJ1-1, with 10 bases fitting TRBD1. The CDR3 has 13 residues. Germline assignment: CDR1 SEHNR and CDR2 FQNEAQ (reference sequence). With V trimmed by 4 bases and J by 11 bases, 7 bases remained unmatched. Written as DNA, the CDR3 is TGTGCCAGCAGCTCGACCGGGACAGGGGTCGCTTTCTTT. The encoded protein is CASSSTGTGVAFF.

The rearrangement uses TRBV7-9 and TRBJ1-4; D gene unclear. There are 16 residues in the CDR3. CDR1 is SEHNR and CDR2 is FQNEAQ in the germline V gene (reference sequence). Trimming took off 1 base at V and 7 bases at J, with 16 bases between the two ends. The CDR3 region is CASSLGALRVTEKLFF. The CDR3 coding sequence is TGTGCCAGCAGCTTAGGGGCCCTGAGGGTTACTGAAAAACTGTTTTTT.

The chain uses TRBV15 and TRBJ1-5, with 8 positions matching TRBD1. This CDR3 is built from 17 residues. The germline V gene encodes CDR1 LNHNV and CDR2 YYDKDF (reference sequence). The V and J ends lost 0 bases and 3 bases, in that order; junction bases with no gene match: 7. The DNA for the CDR3 is TGTGCCACCAGCAGAGATCGATGGACAGGGCACAATCAGCCCCAGCATTTT. This gives the protein CATSRDRWTGHNQPQHF. The full variable domain, its missing parts supplied by reference TRBV15 and TRBJ1-5, is DAMVIQNPRYQVTQFGKPVTLSCSQTLNHNVMYWYQQKSSQAPKLLFHYYDKDFNNEADTPDNFQSRRPNTSFCFLDIRSPGLGDTAMYLCATSRDRWTGHNQPQHFGDGTRLSIL.

This sequence joins TRBV9 and TRBJ2-2, with D tentatively TRBD1 (7 bases). V lost 8 bases to trimming and J lost 8 bases, with 22 bases between them. Germline lookup yields CDR1 SGDLS and CDR2 YYNGEE. The CDR3 is made up of 15 amino acids. CDR3 DNA: TGTGCCAGTTCGGCGGGACAGTATAGCTCTGGGGAGCTGTTTTTT. Residues: CASSAGQYSSGELFF.